The clone carrying this T cell receptor (beta chain) was seen at least ten times. Antigen: not known. The sequenced fragment ends 3 residues before the CDR3 boundary, so the rest is inferred from the germline J gene. The germline V and J ends were trimmed by 5 bases and 1 base, with 12 bases remaining between them. The CDR3 consists of 14 residues. The germline CDR1 and CDR2 sequences are ENHRY and SYGVKD. TCRdb keeps only in-frame clones here, not all; method: immunoSEQ multiplex PCR. Recorded here are some 52,000 clones, none singletons. Blood samples were heparinized, about 5 to 9 ml per donor. This entry comes from a study of T cell clonality in common variable immunodeficiency. Study conclusions and caveats: Compared with controls, CVID subjects had fewer shared TCRbeta clones. T cell subpopulation sequencing would be needed to explain CVID clonality.

The sequence was collected from a person aged 18-70 years in good health. Sequencing input: peripheral blood mononuclear cells. The V call is TRBV10-3, the J call TRBJ2-7, with D possibly TRBD1 on 6 matching bases. CDR3 DNA (partial): TGTGCCATCAGTTCCGGGACATCTTCCTACGAG. As protein: CAISSGTSSYE. The full CDR3 is CAISSGTSSYEQYF.